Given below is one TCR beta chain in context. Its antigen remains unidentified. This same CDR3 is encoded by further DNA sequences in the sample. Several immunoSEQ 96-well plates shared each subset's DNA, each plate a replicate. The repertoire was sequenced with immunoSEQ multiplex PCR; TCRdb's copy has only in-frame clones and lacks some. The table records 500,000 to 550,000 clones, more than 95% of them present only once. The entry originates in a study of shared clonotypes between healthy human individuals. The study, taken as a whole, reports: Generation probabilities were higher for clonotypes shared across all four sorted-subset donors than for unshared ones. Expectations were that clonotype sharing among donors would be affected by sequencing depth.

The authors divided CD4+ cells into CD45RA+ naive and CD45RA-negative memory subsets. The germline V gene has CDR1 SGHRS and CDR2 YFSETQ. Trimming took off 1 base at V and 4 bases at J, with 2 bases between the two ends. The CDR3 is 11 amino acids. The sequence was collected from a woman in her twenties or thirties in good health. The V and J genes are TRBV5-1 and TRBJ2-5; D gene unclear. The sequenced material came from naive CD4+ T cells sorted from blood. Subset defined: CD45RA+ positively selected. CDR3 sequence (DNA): TGCGCCAGCAGCTTGCTAGAGACCCAGTACTTC. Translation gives CASSLLETQYF.